This TCR beta chain emerged from a study of glioma-infiltrating T cells after dendritic cell vaccination (dated by TCRdb to 2016 to 2017). With respect to the entire study: Of the roughly 15 glioblastoma patients in the cohort, all drawn from Phase I and II dendritic cell vaccination trials, 9 were newly diagnosed and 6 had recurrent disease. Between the early 2000s and the early 2010s, the patients were given dendritic cell vaccination pulsed with autologous tumor lysate. The vaccine was prepared from monocyte-derived dendritic cells that were cultured for about 7 days with IL-4 and GM-CSF and then pulsed overnight with autologous tumor lysate. Three intradermal dendritic cell vaccine injections were administered to patients at biweekly intervals in the arm below the axilla. Tumor-infiltrating lymphocyte content was quantified and tumor and blood repertoires were compared in dendritic cell-vaccinated glioblastoma patients by deep sequencing of TCR beta CDR3 regions. TCR sequencing metrics, including TIL content and tumor-blood repertoire overlap, were correlated with survival after dendritic cell vaccination.

Details on this clone: Its recognized antigen is unknown. Nothing much larger sits one base from this clone, and base qualities are not available.

Using the immunoSEQ assay, TCRB CDR3 regions were amplified from approximately 1.9 micrograms of genomic DNA, or from all available DNA when less than that was on hand. The multiplex PCR employed 60 forward primers targeting TCR V beta segments and 13 reverse primers targeting J beta segments. Synthetic control templates were spiked into each sample at limiting dilution to estimate reads per starting template. Reads of 87 bp were generated by sequencing on the Illumina HiSeq System. Under the source paper's analysis protocol: PCR and sequencing errors were removed by merging closely related sequences with a nearest neighbor algorithm. TCR overlap was defined as the percentage of unique tumor TCR beta sequences that were also present in the same patient's peripheral blood. Not all clones reach the TCRdb copy of this immuneACCESS table, which keeps in-frame sequences only. Checked studies attribute under half of the gap to unresolved V genes and leave the rest unexplained. Clone size and the V and J calls come from that table; the DNA yielded D and trimming. The sample table records fewer than 90,000 clones; 80% to 85% of these occur just once. The ten largest clones capture 6% to 8.5% of the sample.

The time point label for this specimen denotes: after dendritic cell vaccination, including at tumor progression/relapse. Selection of patients required sufficient residual fresh-frozen tumor tissue and over two years of available survival data. None of the glioblastoma patients carried an isocitrate dehydrogenase mutation, although molecular status otherwise varied. PBMC were collected before vaccination, two weeks after the third vaccination, and at tumor progression if tumor progression occurred. The Qiagen DNeasy Blood extraction Kit was used to extract genomic DNA. Overall results and qualifications from the work: After dendritic cell vaccination, a higher estimated pretreatment TIL content predicted longer time to progression and overall survival. The TCR overlap response model with three groups was called speculative and said to need prospective validation. No direct relationship between TCR clonality and survival was found, suggesting that a diverse polyclonal response may matter. The cohort was small and heterogeneous, few patients had complete blood and tumor sets, and even fewer had initial-recurrent tumor pairs.

From cysteine to phenylalanine, the CDR3 is 15 amino acids long. The only DNA kept is the CDR3, 45 bases in frame from the first base. As encoded in the germline V gene (reference sequence), CDR1 is LNHDA while CDR2 is SQIVND. V ends up 7 bases short and J 0 bases short, with an unmatched junction base count of 8. The TCR comes from a human donor with glioblastoma. Sequencing was performed on blood, taken after dendritic cell vaccination. Recombination joined TRBV19 with TRBJ1-1; 7 bases in the junction line up with TRBD1. DNA sequence: TGTGCCAGTACCGTAGACAGGGCGATGAACACTGAAGCTTTCTTT. Translated, it gives CASTVDRAMNTEAFF.